Included here is one TCR beta chain sequence, with context. This entry is derived from a study of blood T cell repertoires in COVID-19. Study-level information: Acute and convalescent COVID-19 samples came from the United States, Italy and Spain. T cells, B-cell-depleted T cells, or PBMCs provided the cDNA or gDNA that served as material.

As handled by the study authors: Scientists estimated how many nucleated cells there were by amplifying reference gene primers. The assay was immunoSEQ multiplex PCR, and TCRdb's table has in-frame clones only and misses some. That table supplies the V and J calls and clone size; D and trimming were determined from the DNA. Of about 140,000 clones listed, around 80% are singletons. With 0 bases removed from V and 1 base from J, the gap between germline ends came to 15 bases. CDR3 length: 17 amino acids. From germline, CDR1 is SGHRS and CDR2 YFSETQ. Sequenced input: peripheral blood. This chain uses TRBV5-1 with TRBJ2-3; a possible D gene is TRBD1 (6 bases). This TCR derives from a man between 60 and 75 years old who had recovered from COVID-19. CDR3 DNA sequence: TGCGCCAGCAGCTTGGCCCTAGTGACAGGTGGCACAGATACGCAGTATTTT. This gives the protein CASSLALVTGGTDTQYF.